This entry lists 21 T cell receptor beta chains sequenced from one sample in a study of monozygotic twins with inflammatory bowel disease. Reprocessing the 5' RACE reads, TCRdb reports a single entry for every CDR3 protein and omits DNA. The listing records approximately 200,000 distinct CDR3 sequences. Sample: blood. These receptors came from a human donor with ulcerative colitis or Crohn's disease, or a healthy co-twin of an affected twin (not recorded which).

The chain uses TRBV5-1 and TRBJ2-2; TCRdb reports TRBD1, a call that lacks DNA to check it against. The CDR3 sequence is 15 residues long. Germline V gene sequence: CDR1 SGHRS, CDR2 YFSETQ. The CDR3 loop is CASSPWTANTGELFF. Together with reference TRBV5-1 and TRBJ2-2, the CDR3 gives the full variable domain: KAGVTQTPRYLIKTRGQQVTLSCSPISGHRSVSWYQQTPGQGLQFLFEYFSETQRNKGNFPGRFSGRQFSNSRSEMNVSTLELGDSALYLCASSPWTANTGELFFGEGSRLTVL.

The chain recombines TRBV7-2 with TRBJ2-3; the TRBD2 assignment by TCRdb is unverifiable without DNA. CDR1 and CDR2 (germline): SGHTA, FQGNSA. This CDR3 is 17 amino acids long. The CDR3 is CASSSPPSGGHTDTQYF.

The rearrangement links TRBV5-6 to TRBJ2-3; TCRdb proposes TRBD1, but this gene call is untestable without DNA. Germline V gives CDR1 SGHDT, CDR2 YYEEEE. This CDR3 contains 15 residues. CDR3 sequence: CASSYSTGVGDTQYF.

The V call is TRBV5-5, the J call TRBJ1-6; TCRdb outputs TRBD1, but without DNA this stays unchecked. The germline gives CDR1 SGHKS, CDR2 YYEKEE (reference sequence). The CDR3 extends over 16 amino acids. CDR3 protein: CASSLFSGNDGSPLHF.

The chain carries TRBV7-7 and TRBJ2-1; the TRBD1 assignment by TCRdb is unverifiable without DNA. The CDR3 is 17 amino acids. Per germline, CDR1 SSHAT and CDR2 FNYEAQ (reference sequence). CDR3 sequence: CASSRTSTLGDYNEQFF.

V and J are TRBV12-3 or TRBV12-4 and TRBJ1-5; TCRdb names TRBD1, which stays unverified in the absence of DNA. The CDR3 runs to 14 residues. CDR3 residues: CASSKGQGYQPQHF.

The chain employs TRBV5-6 and TRBJ1-6. The CDR3 runs to 13 residues. Germline CDR1 SGHDT, CDR2 YYEEEE. CDR3 amino acids: CASSLEQNSPLHF.

The chain links TRBV29-1 to TRBJ1-1; TCRdb outputs TRBD1, but without DNA this stays unchecked. Germline loops: CDR1 SQVTM, CDR2 ANQGSEA. The CDR3 is 13 amino acids. The CDR3 reads CSVEWTGRLETFF.

V usage is TRBV5-1 and J usage is TRBJ2-1; TCRdb lists TRBD1, though no DNA is available to test this call. The CDR3 has 14 amino acids. Germline CDR1 reads SGHRS; CDR2 reads YFSETQ. CDR3 loop: CASSLGTVYNEQFF. The full variable domain, rest sourced from reference TRBV5-1 and TRBJ2-1, is KAGVTQTPRYLIKTRGQQVTLSCSPISGHRSVSWYQQTPGQGLQFLFEYFSETQRNKGNFPGRFSGRQFSNSRSEMNVSTLELGDSALYLCASSLGTVYNEQFFGPGTRLTVL.

The chain couples TRBV5-6 to TRBJ2-1; TCRdb returns TRBD1, unconfirmable since there is no DNA. Germline V gives CDR1 SGHDT, CDR2 YYEEEE. The CDR3 is 15 amino acids. CDR3: CASSLRHRDYNEQFF.

The chain has TRBV7-9 and TRBJ2-7; lacking DNA, the TRBD1 call made by TCRdb goes unchecked. The germline gives CDR1 SEHNR, CDR2 FQNEAQ (reference sequence). CDR3 size: 17 residues. CDR3 region: CASSLGAGTYDGYEQYF.

The chain combines TRBV5-1 with TRBJ1-5; with no DNA, the TCRdb D assignment of TRBD1 cannot be verified. The CDR3 has 15 residues. Germline values: CDR1 SGHRS, CDR2 YFSETQ. The CDR3 is CASSEQGSSNQPQHF.

The V gene is TRBV12-3 or TRBV12-4, the J gene TRBJ1-1. CDR3 length: 14 amino acids. This CDR3 reads CASSLDQRNTEAFF.

This rearrangement joins TRBV6-5 to TRBJ2-2; the D call of TRBD2 rests on TCRdb alone, since no DNA is present to check it. The CDR3 length is 15 residues. Germline CDR1 and CDR2: MNHEY and SVGAGI. The CDR3 sequence: CASSYDYNLIRELFF.

CDR3 protein: CSVDTGWGHKETQYF. This chain joins TRBV29-1 and TRBJ2-5; TCRdb returns TRBD1, unconfirmable since there is no DNA. The germline V gene has CDR1 SQVTM and CDR2 ANQGSEA. This CDR3 has 15 residues.

The CDR3 sequence: CASSLLRTGGANTGELFF. The chain couples TRBV2 to TRBJ2-2; there is no DNA to check the TCRdb D call of TRBD2. From germline, CDR1 is SNHLY and CDR2 FYNNEI. The CDR3 loop spans 18 amino acids.

The rearrangement uses TRBV27 and TRBJ1-6; TCRdb outputs TRBD1, but without DNA this stays unchecked. The CDR3 has 13 residues. Germline CDR1 and CDR2: MNHEY and SMNVEV (reference sequence). CDR3 protein: CASRQGDNSPLHF.

This chain links TRBV7-6 with TRBJ2-3; absent DNA, TCRdb's TRBD1 call cannot be checked. Germline CDR1 reads SGHVS; CDR2 reads FNYEAQ. The CDR3 consists of 15 residues. The CDR3 protein is CASSLVVDGQDTQYF. The whole variable domain, remainder taken from reference TRBV7-6 and TRBJ2-3, is GAGVSQSPRYKVTKRGQDVALRCDPISGHVSLYWYRQALGQGPEFLTYFNYEAQQDKSGLPNDRFSAERPEGSISTLTIQRTEQRDSAMYRCASSLVVDGQDTQYFGPGTRLTVL.

V and J are TRBV2 and TRBJ2-3; no DNA is available, so the TRBD1 call from TCRdb remains unchecked. The CDR3 consists of 14 residues. The germline CDR1 and CDR2 sequences are SNHLY and FYNNEI. The CDR3 sequence: CASSLWTATDTQYF.

The chain carries TRBV6-1 and TRBJ2-1; TCRdb names TRBD2, which stays unverified in the absence of DNA. The CDR3 consists of 15 residues. Per the germline V gene, CDR1 is MNHNS and CDR2 is SASEGT. The CDR3 sequence: CASSPHLAAGNEQFF.

The CDR3 protein is CASSITGDTEAFF. This chain uses TRBV5-1 with TRBJ1-1; there is no DNA to check the TCRdb D call of TRBD1. The CDR3 has 13 residues. CDR1 is SGHRS and CDR2 is YFSETQ in the germline V gene.